What follows are 12 T cell receptor beta chains derived from one specimen sequenced in a study of blood T cells in healthy people across ages. Then a second PCR, running roughly 7 to 11 cycles, was carried out with a sample-barcoded 5' primer and a J-beta primer mix. Each CDR3 protein is one row after TCRdb ran MiXCR on the 5' RACE reads. The data show about 930,000 distinct CDR3 sequences, almost 30% seen once. These records were also assigned to another study, of T cells of mothers and their children.

Input material: blood. The receptors were sampled from a woman between 40 and 50 years old in good health.

The genes are TRBV7-6 and TRBJ2-4; 7 nucleotides align to TRBD2. J was trimmed by 5 bases and V by 6 bases; bases with no gene match: 4. Per the germline V gene, CDR1 is SGHVS and CDR2 is FNYEAQ. This CDR3 contains 13 residues. The CDR3 loop reads CASSPGGENIQYF. The CDR3 region has the DNA TGTGCCAGCAGTCCTGGGGGGGAAAACATTCAGTACTTC.

The chain has TRBV5-1 and TRBJ1-5; 10 bases are shared with TRBD1. The length of the CDR3 is 15 residues. In germline, CDR1 is SGHRS, CDR2 YFSETQ. The junction had 6 bases not matched to a gene; V was cut back by 4 bases and J by 5 bases. CDR3 coding DNA: TGCGCCAGCAGCCCGGGACAGGGGCCACATCAGCCCCAGCATTTT. This translates into CASSPGQGPHQPQHF.

This clonotype was detected a few times. The chain combines TRBV14 with TRBJ1-2; D unclear. Per the germline V gene, CDR1 is SGHDN and CDR2 is FVKESK. The CDR3 extends over 13 amino acids. The ends were cut back, 0 bases at V and 4 bases at J, with 6 bases in the middle. The CDR3 DNA reads TGTGCCAGCAGCCAAGACAACGGCTATGGCTACACCTTC. Translation gives CASSQDNGYGYTF.

V usage is TRBV28 and J usage is TRBJ1-4; weak D call: TRBD1 (6 bases). The V gene's germline CDR1 is MDHEN and CDR2 SYDVKM. V was clipped by 5 bases and J by 7 bases, with 26 bases between them. CDR3 length equals 18 residues. The CDR3 nucleotides read TGTGCCAGCAGTAACCGGGGGGCGCAGGCAGCGATACGTGAAAAACTGTTTTTT. Protein: CASSNRGAQAAIREKLFF.

The rearrangement joins TRBV3-1 to TRBJ2-2; maybe TRBD2 (7 bases). V lost 5 bases and J 4 bases, leaving 14 bases between the germline ends. CDR3 length equals 15 residues. Germline CDR1 and CDR2: LGHDT and YNNKEL (reference sequence). CDR3 sequence (DNA): TGTGCCAGCAGCAATCGGGGGGCGAGCACCGGGGAGCTGTTTTTT. Protein sequence: CASSNRGASTGELFF.

This chain links TRBV28 with TRBJ2-7; unclear D gene. CDR3 length: 15 amino acids. Trimming pared 6 bases from V and 0 bases from J, leaving 15 bases between. Germline CDR1 and CDR2: MDHEN and SYDVKM. The CDR3 loop reads CASRAGDTSSYEQYF. DNA for the CDR3: TGTGCCAGCAGAGCCGGCGACACGAGCTCCTACGAGCAGTACTTC. Full variable domain (remainder filled in from reference TRBV28 and TRBJ2-7): DVKVTQSSRYLVKRTGEKVFLECVQDMDHENMFWYRQDPGLGLRLIYFSYDVKMKEKGDIPEGYSVSREKKERFSLILESASTNQTSMYLCASRAGDTSSYEQYFGPGTRLTVT.

There are a few counts of this clonotype. The rearrangement joins TRBV7-9 to TRBJ2-3; tentatively, D is TRBD2 (5 bases). With 3 bases removed from V and 6 bases from J, the gap between germline ends came to 10 bases. In germline, CDR1 is SEHNR, CDR2 FQNEAQ (reference sequence). This CDR3 has 13 amino acids. Written as DNA, the CDR3 is TGTGCCAGCAGCTTTCCTGGGGAGGATACGCAGTATTTT. This codes for CASSFPGEDTQYF.

This sequence joins TRBV5-1 and TRBJ2-1; tentative D call: TRBD1 (6 bases). CDR3 length: 14 residues. CDR1 is SGHRS and CDR2 is YFSETQ in the germline V gene. With 1 base removed from V and 5 bases from J, the gap between germline ends came to 10 bases. CDR3 loop: CASSLQGPNNEQFF. In DNA, the CDR3 is TGCGCCAGCAGCTTGCAGGGGCCAAACAATGAGCAGTTCTTC. Complete variable domain (other parts from reference TRBV5-1 and TRBJ2-1): KAGVTQTPRYLIKTRGQQVTLSCSPISGHRSVSWYQQTPGQGLQFLFEYFSETQRNKGNFPGRFSGRQFSNSRSEMNVSTLELGDSALYLCASSLQGPNNEQFFGPGTRLTVL.

Many counts were recorded for this clonotype. V and J are TRBV6-2 or TRBV6-3 and TRBJ1-2, with D possibly matching TRBD1 (5 bases). CDR1 and CDR2 (germline): MNHEY, SVGEGT. The CDR3 consists of 12 residues. The V end was cut by 8 bases, the J end by 6 bases, with 13 bases between. The CDR3 protein is CASAQGEDGYTF. The CDR3 DNA reads TGTGCCAGCGCCCAGGGTGAGGATGGCTACACCTTC.

As regards this clonotype: The junction departs from the called germline gene at one end, perhaps through a read error. The rearrangement uses TRBV10-3 and TRBJ1-1; no definite D call. CDR3 length: 14 residues. Germline CDR1 is ENHRY and CDR2 is SYGVKD. The CDR3 here is CAISDYLLNTDAFF. CDR3 sequence (DNA): TGTGCCATCAGTGACTACTTACTGAACACTGATGCTTTCTTT.

This clonotype was counted ten times or more. The CDR3 region is CASSQDYQDREEAFF. CDR3 in DNA: TGCGCCAGCAGCCAAGATTATCAGGACAGGGAGGAAGCTTTCTTT. The rearrangement joins TRBV4-3 to TRBJ1-1, with 8 bases that match TRBD1. Germline CDR1 reads LGHNA; CDR2 reads YSLEER. The trim removed 0 bases at V and 8 bases at J, leaving 8 bases unmatched. The CDR3 length is 15 residues.

V usage is TRBV20-1 and J usage is TRBJ2-5; maybe TRBD2 (7 bases). Trimming pared 6 bases from V and 2 bases from J, leaving 16 bases between. Germline-derived CDR1 and CDR2 are DFQATT and SNEGSKA (reference sequence). The CDR3 contains 14 residues. CDR3 sequence (DNA): TGCAGTGCCCCGGGGGGCGGGCCACAAGAGACCCAGTACTTC. It encodes CSAPGGGPQETQYF.